This T cell receptor (beta chain) originates from a study of response to subunit inactivated influenza vaccine. The CDR3 loop spans 16 amino acids. Unmatched junction bases numbered 13, after V lost 6 bases and J lost 8 bases. TCRdb itself ran the RT-PCR reads through MiXCR, one entry per CDR3 protein. Seen here are almost 250,000 distinct CDR3 sequences, over 9% observed once, and the top ten hold under 10%. Material: non-naive T cells sorted from PBMCs, obtained roughly 2 weeks before vaccination. This TCR derives from a man aged 45-65 years who received an inactivated influenza vaccine. The V call is TRBV12-3 or TRBV12-4, the J call TRBJ1-4, with 9 bases lining up with TRBD1. The CDR3 loop is CASSAQGALMGEKLFF. The CDR3 bases are TGTGCCAGCAGCGCACAGGGGGCGTTAATGGGGGAAAAACTGTTTTTT.